This T cell receptor beta chain is from a study of T cells in tumors after PD-1 blockade. Study overall: A subset received ongoing vismodegib 150 mg daily alongside anti-PD-1 therapy.

Repertoires were generated with immunoSEQ multiplex PCR, while TCRdb's copy carries only in-frame clones and drops some. Of tens of thousands of clones in the sample, roughly 84% are singletons; the top ten hold 8.7%. Trimming cost V 4 bases and J 3 bases, with 9 bases left between them. Germline V gene sequence: CDR1 LGHDT, CDR2 YNNKEL (reference sequence). CDR3 length: 13 amino acids. The sequence came from a human donor with advanced basal cell or squamous cell carcinoma (not recorded which). J is TRBJ1-2 and V is TRBV3-1 (or the pseudogene TRBV3-2); D gene unclear. Specimen: PBMCs, collected before anti-PD-1 therapy. CDR3 region: CASSRAADYGYTF. The DNA for the CDR3 is TGTGCCAGCAGCCGAGCGGCAGACTATGGCTACACCTTC.